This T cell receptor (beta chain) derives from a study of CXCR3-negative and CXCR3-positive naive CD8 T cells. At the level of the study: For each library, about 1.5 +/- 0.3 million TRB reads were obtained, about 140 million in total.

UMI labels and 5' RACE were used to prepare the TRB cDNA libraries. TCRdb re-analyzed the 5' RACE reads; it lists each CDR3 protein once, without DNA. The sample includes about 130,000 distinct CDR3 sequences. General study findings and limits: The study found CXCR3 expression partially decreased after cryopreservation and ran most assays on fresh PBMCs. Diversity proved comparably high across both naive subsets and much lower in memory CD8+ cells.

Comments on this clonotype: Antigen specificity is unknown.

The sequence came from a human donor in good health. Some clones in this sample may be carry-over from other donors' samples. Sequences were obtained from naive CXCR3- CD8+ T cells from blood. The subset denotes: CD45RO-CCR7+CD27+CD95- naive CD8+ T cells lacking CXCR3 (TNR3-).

CDR3 sequence reads: CSARDEREGLNEQFF. This chain uses TRBV20-1 with TRBJ2-1; TCRdb designates TRBD2, a call that cannot be tested without DNA. This CDR3 is built from 15 residues. Per the germline V gene, CDR1 is DFQATT and CDR2 is SNEGSKA (reference sequence).